A single TCR beta chain is shown here with its context. Its antigen remains unknown. The sample belongs to a study of T cell responses to AZD1222 COVID-19 vaccine. Study-wide points: Spike-wide vaccine-associated CD4 TCRs dominated at 160-218 and 743-854. White British donors predominated, females outnumbered males, and clonal diversity was possibly underestimated. Unmutated variant regions are reportedly the target of nearly half of TCRs that are spike-specific.

Here immunoSEQ multiplex PCR was the method, and the copy in TCRdb shows in-frame clones only, minus some. The table shows just under 35,000 clones, with about nine tenths occurring only once. Germline V CDR1 and CDR2: MGHRA, YSYEKL. The CDR3 has 13 amino acids. V dropped 2 bases and J dropped 5 bases, with 8 bases sitting between them. The genes are TRBV4-1 and TRBJ2-3; D not certain. This receptor was identified in an adult who received the AZD1222 COVID-19 vaccine. This specimen was peripheral blood, taken 28 days after the second AZD1222 dose. CDR3 sequence (DNA): TGCGCCAGCAGCCAAACCCACGGAGATACGCAGTATTTT. The encoded protein is CASSQTHGDTQYF.